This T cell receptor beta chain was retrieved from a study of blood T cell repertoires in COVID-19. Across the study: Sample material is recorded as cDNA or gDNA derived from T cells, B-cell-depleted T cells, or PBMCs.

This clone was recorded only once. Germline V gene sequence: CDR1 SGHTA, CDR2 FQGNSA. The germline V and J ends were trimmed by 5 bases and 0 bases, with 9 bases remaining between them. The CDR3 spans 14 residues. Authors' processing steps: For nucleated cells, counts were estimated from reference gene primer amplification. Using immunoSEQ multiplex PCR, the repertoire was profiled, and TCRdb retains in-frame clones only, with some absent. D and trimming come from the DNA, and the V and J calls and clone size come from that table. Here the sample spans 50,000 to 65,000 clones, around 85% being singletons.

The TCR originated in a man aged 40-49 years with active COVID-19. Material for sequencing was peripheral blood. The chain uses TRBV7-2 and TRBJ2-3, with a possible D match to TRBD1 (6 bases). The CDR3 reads CASSQDSSTDTQYF. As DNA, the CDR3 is TGTGCCAGCAGCCAGGACAGTAGCACAGATACGCAGTATTTT.